The entry below gives a single T cell receptor beta chain sequence along with its context. The antigen is undetermined. The V and J ends lost 9 bases and 5 bases respectively, with 20 bases between them. The germline CDR1 and CDR2 sequences are LNHDA and SQIVND (reference sequence). This CDR3 is 15 amino acids long. The data are from a study of cytomegalovirus exposure and HLA in healthy donors. The wider study: Early release data held 75 million to 90 million unique TCRs from HLA-typed donors.

PCR employed 60 Vbeta and 13 Jbeta primers. TCRdb keeps only in-frame clones here, not all; method: immunoSEQ multiplex PCR. Among more than 250,000 clones listed, 70% to 90% were seen once. Overall study results and limits: Later work found that TCR association rates differed between HLA loci; DRB1 had the most and HLA-C the fewest.

V is TRBV19 and J is TRBJ2-1; D perhaps matches TRBD1 (6 bases). Sequenced sample: PBMCs. This receptor was obtained from a woman aged 18-29 years in good health and CMV-seronegative. As DNA, the CDR3 is TGTGCCAGCGTTGGGGGCCTTACAGTTAACAATGAGCAGTTCTTC. It translates to CASVGGLTVNNEQFF. Together with reference TRBV19 and TRBJ2-1, the CDR3 gives the full variable domain: DGGITQSPKYLFRKEGQNVTLSCEQNLNHDAMYWYRQDPGQGLRLIYYSQIVNDFQKGDIAEGYSVSREKKESFPLTVTSAQKNPTAFYLCASVGGLTVNNEQFFGPGTRLTVL.